One and the same sample provided the 25 T cell receptor beta chains below, sequenced in a study of blood T cell repertoires in COVID-19. Sequenced by immunoSEQ multiplex PCR; TCRdb stores in-frame clones only, minus some. The sample carries 65,000 to 100,000 clones, approximately 80% recorded once. The sample comprised peripheral blood. These receptors were taken from a woman of 80 years or more with acute or convalescent COVID-19.

The chain uses TRBV6-4 and TRBJ2-2; no definite D call. Germline V gene data show CDR1 as MRHNA and CDR2 as SNTAGT. V lost 9 bases, J lost 0 bases, and 11 bases lay in between. The CDR3 sequence is 14 residues long. For the CDR3, the DNA is TGTGCCAGTAAGCTGAGCGCGAACACCGGGGAGCTGTTTTTT. This translates into CASKLSANTGELFF.

This clone has a handful of counts. V and J are TRBV28 and TRBJ1-4; TRBD1 aligns across 9 bases. Germline V lookup: CDR1 MDHEN, CDR2 SYDVKM. The CDR3 consists of 14 residues. The CDR3 loop reads CGSLKQGAGEKLFF. CDR3 coding DNA: TGTGGGTCCCTTAAACAGGGGGCTGGTGAAAAACTGTTTTTT.

This CDR3 is CASSDSRGRTGELFF. The CDR3 DNA follows: TGTGCCAGCAGTGATTCCAGGGGACGGACCGGGGAGCTGTTTTTT. This chain links TRBV25-1 with TRBJ2-2; possible D gene TRBD1, 6 bases. V was trimmed by 3 bases and J by 5 bases, leaving 13 bases between them. Germline V gives CDR1 MGHDK, CDR2 SYGVNS. CDR3 length equals 15 residues.

This clone appeared once. This sequence joins TRBV6-1 and TRBJ2-7; D perhaps matches TRBD2 (5 bases). The CDR3 extends over 16 amino acids. V was shortened by 2 bases and J by 4 bases, with 18 bases between the two germline ends. The germline V gene has CDR1 MNHNS and CDR2 SASEGT. The CDR3 is CASSESGQAALYEQYF. Here the CDR3 DNA reads TGTGCCAGCAGTGAAAGCGGCCAGGCAGCCCTATACGAGCAGTACTTC.

V usage is TRBV10-1 and J usage is TRBJ1-2; 8 bases match TRBD1. Germline loops: CDR1 WNHNN, CDR2 SYGVQD (reference sequence). This CDR3 is 16 amino acids long. V was clipped by 4 bases and J by 3 bases; unmatched bases: 10. The CDR3 region has the DNA TGCGCCAGCAGTGCGGAGACGACAGGGGTGGACTATGGCTACACCTTC. It yields the protein CASSAETTGVDYGYTF.

This clone occurred once. The chain joins TRBV28 to TRBJ2-3; no clear D. This CDR3 region has 14 residues. Germline V gene lookup returns CDR1 MDHEN and CDR2 SYDVKM. V lost 5 bases and J lost 0, with 9 bases in between. The CDR3 region has the DNA TGTGCCAGCAGTACTCCTACTAGCACAGATACGCAGTATTTT. Residues: CASSTPTSTDTQYF.

V gene TRBV10-3 combines with J gene TRBJ2-1; 9 bases match TRBD2. Germline V gene data show CDR1 as ENHRY and CDR2 as SYGVKD. Unmatched junction bases numbered 8, after V lost 1 base and J lost 4 bases. This CDR3 is built from 17 residues. Written as DNA, the CDR3 is TGTGCCATCAGTGAGTATCGCGGGGGGGCCACGTACAATGAGCAGTTCTTC. It specifies CAISEYRGGATYNEQFF.

The V gene is TRBV4-3, the J gene TRBJ2-7, with D possibly TRBD2 on 7 matching bases. CDR1 is LGHNA, CDR2 YSLEER, per germline. The CDR3 has 15 residues. V gave up 0 bases and J gave up 5 bases, with 14 bases separating them. The CDR3, as DNA: TGCGCCAGCAGCCAAGATTTCGGGGGGCCTCACGAGCAGTACTTC. This encodes CASSQDFGGPHEQYF.

V is TRBV6-5 and J is TRBJ2-5; 8 bases align to TRBD2. Germline lookup yields CDR1 MNHEY and CDR2 SVGAGI. This CDR3 contains 14 residues. Trimming took 7 bases from V and 4 from J; bases not matched to a gene: 8. CDR3 residues: CASNSGGAGETQYF. CDR3 DNA: TGTGCCAGCAATTCCGGGGGGGCCGGAGAGACCCAGTACTTC.

CDR3 in amino acids: CASSLEDRGYTF. CDR3 in DNA: TGTGCCAGCAGTTTGGAGGATCGCGGCTACACCTTC. This chain links TRBV28 with TRBJ1-2; D uncertain. Germline V gene sequence: CDR1 MDHEN, CDR2 SYDVKM. The CDR3 spans 12 residues. V gave up 3 bases and J gave up 8 bases, with 10 bases separating them.

The rearrangement uses TRBV19 and TRBJ1-2, with a tentative D call TRBD1 (6 bases). The CDR3 spans 18 residues. Germline V lookup: CDR1 LNHDA, CDR2 SQIVND (reference sequence). V lost 5 bases, J lost 4 bases, and 26 bases lay in between. CDR3: CASSPQSRTAGPGYGYTF. In nucleotides, the CDR3 is TGTGCCAGTAGTCCTCAATCACGGACAGCAGGTCCCGGCTATGGCTACACCTTC.

This clone has only one observation. This chain joins TRBV7-2 and TRBJ2-3; D uncertain. The CDR3 is 14 amino acids. CDR1 and CDR2 from the germline V gene are SGHTA and FQGNSA. V lost 2 bases, J lost 0 bases, and 6 bases lay in between. In nucleotides, the CDR3 is TGTGCCAGCAGCTTAACCGGGAGCACAGATACGCAGTATTTT. This translates into CASSLTGSTDTQYF.

The J gene is TRBJ2-5, the V gene TRBV6-2 or TRBV6-3; no reliable D call. This CDR3 spans 14 amino acids. V gave up 6 bases and J gave up 3 bases, with 14 bases separating them. Germline CDR1 reads MNHEY; CDR2 reads SVGEGT. CDR3 DNA sequence: TGTGCCAGCAGCTCACACCTGGCTGAAGAGACCCAGTACTTC. This encodes CASSSHLAEETQYF.

The J gene is TRBJ1-1, the V gene TRBV6-5; TRBD1 aligns across 7 bases. In germline, CDR1 is MNHEY, CDR2 SVGAGI. This CDR3 comprises 14 residues. V shed 4 bases and J 1 base; nucleotides not matched to a gene: 3. The chain's CDR3 is CASSLQGWNTEAFF. CDR3 bases: TGTGCCAGCAGTTTACAGGGGTGGAACACTGAAGCTTTCTTT.

The CDR3 DNA reads as TGTGCCAGCAGTGAGGAGACAGATAATTCACCCCTCCACTTT. Its protein product is CASSEETDNSPLHF. The chain carries TRBV25-1 and TRBJ1-6, with D possibly TRBD1 on 5 matching bases. The germline V gene has CDR1 MGHDK and CDR2 SYGVNS. Trimming cost V 3 bases and J 5 bases, with 8 bases left between them. This CDR3 is built from 14 residues. The full variable domain, its missing parts supplied by reference TRBV25-1 and TRBJ1-6, is EADIYQTPRYLVIGTGKKITLECSQTMGHDKMYWYQQDPGMELHLIHYSYGVNSTEKGDLSSESTVSRIRTEHFPLTLESARPSHTSQYLCASSEETDNSPLHFGNGTRLTVT.

V and J are TRBV11-2 and TRBJ1-1, with TRBD1 matching over 8 bases. The CDR3 sequence is 16 residues long. Trimming removed 4 bases from V and 2 bases from J; junction bases left unmatched: 9. Germline assignment: CDR1 SGHAT and CDR2 FQNNGV. The CDR3 bases are TGTGCCAGCAGCTCCGGATTCGGACAGGGCAACACTGAAGCTTTCTTT. Translating gives CASSSGFGQGNTEAFF.

The chain joins TRBV30 to TRBJ2-4, with D possibly being TRBD1 (8 bases). Trimming pared 3 bases from V and 10 bases from J, leaving 19 bases between. Germline V gives CDR1 GTSNPN, CDR2 SVGIG (reference sequence). The CDR3 covers 14 residues. The CDR3 nucleotides read TGTGCCTGGAGACCGGGCGGACAGGGAGGGATTCAGTACTTC. Translated, it gives CAWRPGGQGGIQYF.

This chain uses TRBV11-2 with TRBJ1-6, with D perhaps matching TRBD1 (5 bases). V shed 2 bases and J shed 7 bases, with 12 bases lying between them. Germline V gene lookup returns CDR1 SGHAT and CDR2 FQNNGV. The CDR3 sequence is 15 residues long. CDR3 in amino acids: CASSLQGFKNSPLHF. CDR3 bases: TGTGCCAGCAGCTTACAGGGATTTAAAAATTCACCCCTCCACTTT.

V gene TRBV12-3 or TRBV12-4 combines with J gene TRBJ1-1, with TRBD1 identical over 9 bases. The CDR3 loop spans 13 amino acids. Losses at the gene ends were 1 base for V and 11 bases for J; bases not matched to a gene: 5. The CDR3 sequence is CASSLDRGRFAFF. In DNA form, the CDR3 reads TGTGCCAGCAGTTTAGACAGGGGGCGCTTCGCTTTCTTT.

The genes are TRBV5-1 and TRBJ2-7, with TRBD2 identical over 7 bases. The CDR3 totals 14 residues. Germline V gene lookup returns CDR1 SGHRS and CDR2 YFSETQ. V shed 0 bases and J 6 bases; nucleotides not matched to a gene: 6. The CDR3 DNA reads TGCGCCAGCAGCTTGGTACCGCGCGGGGGCGAGCAGTACTTC. Translated: CASSLVPRGGEQYF.

The rearrangement joins TRBV1 to TRBJ1-1; the table assigns TRBD1, which was not confirmed against the DNA. TRBV1 is termed a pseudogene. The length of the CDR3 is 22 residues. In nucleotides, the CDR3 is TGCACCAGCAGCCAAGAGGGACAGGCAAATGGGCAGGCCCCCACCGAGAACACTGAAGCTTTCTTT. Amino acids: CTSSQEGQANGQAPTENTEAFF.

This chain uses TRBV20-1 with TRBJ1-2, with 10 bases matching TRBD1. CDR1 and CDR2 from the germline V gene are DFQATT and SNEGSKA (reference sequence). V lost 6 bases, J lost 3 bases, and 19 bases stayed unmatched. The CDR3 has 18 residues. The CDR3 is CSASRLRQGAREDYGYTF. DNA for the CDR3: TGCAGTGCAAGTAGACTCCGACAGGGGGCACGAGAGGACTATGGCTACACCTTC.

The chain is built from TRBV9 and TRBJ2-2; 9 positions agree with TRBD2. Germline assignment: CDR1 SGDLS and CDR2 YYNGEE. V lost 2 bases and J lost 5; bases outside the gene matches: 10. The length of the CDR3 is 17 residues. The CDR3 coding sequence is TGTGCCAGCAGCGTTACAAACGCGGGGGGGCAGACCGGGGAGCTGTTTTTT. It specifies CASSVTNAGGQTGELFF.

The genes are TRBV5-1 and TRBJ2-1; 13 nucleotides align to TRBD2. V lost 4 bases and J lost 4; bases outside the gene matches: 5. This CDR3 is built from 16 residues. The germline V gene has CDR1 SGHRS and CDR2 YFSETQ. The CDR3 reads CASSLGTSGKYNEQFF. CDR3 DNA sequence: TGCGCCAGCAGCCTGGGGACTAGCGGGAAATACAATGAGCAGTTCTTC.

This sequence joins TRBV30 and TRBJ1-1; a weak D match, TRBD1 (6 bases). Germline values: CDR1 GTSNPN, CDR2 SVGIG (reference sequence). The CDR3 totals 14 residues. V shed 2 bases and J shed 4 bases, with 14 bases lying between them. CDR3 nucleotides: TGTGCCTGGAGTCTTCAGGGCAGGGGCACTGAAGCTTTCTTT. This codes for CAWSLQGRGTEAFF.